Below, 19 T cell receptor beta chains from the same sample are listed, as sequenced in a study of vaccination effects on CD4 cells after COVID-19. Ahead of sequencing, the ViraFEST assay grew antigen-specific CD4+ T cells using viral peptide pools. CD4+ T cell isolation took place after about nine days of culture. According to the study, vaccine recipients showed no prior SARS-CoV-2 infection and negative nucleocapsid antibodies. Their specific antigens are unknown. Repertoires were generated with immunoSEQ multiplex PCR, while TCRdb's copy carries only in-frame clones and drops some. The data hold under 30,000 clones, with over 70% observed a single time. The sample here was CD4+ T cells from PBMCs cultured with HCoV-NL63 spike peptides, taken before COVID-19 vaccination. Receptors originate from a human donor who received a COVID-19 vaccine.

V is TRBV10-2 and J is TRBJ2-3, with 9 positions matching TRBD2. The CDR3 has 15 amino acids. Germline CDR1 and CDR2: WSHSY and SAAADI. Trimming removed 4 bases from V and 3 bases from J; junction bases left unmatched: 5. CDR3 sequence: CASSARGGATDTQYF. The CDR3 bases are TGCGCCAGCAGTGCCCGCGGGGGGGCGACAGATACGCAGTATTTT.

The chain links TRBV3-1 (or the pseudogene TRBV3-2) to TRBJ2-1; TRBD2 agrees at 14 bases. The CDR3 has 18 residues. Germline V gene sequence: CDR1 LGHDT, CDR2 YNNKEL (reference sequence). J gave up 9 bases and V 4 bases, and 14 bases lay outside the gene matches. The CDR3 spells CASSPYSGTSGRSGEQFF. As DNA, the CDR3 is TGTGCCAGCAGCCCTTATTCCGGGACTAGCGGGAGATCTGGTGAGCAGTTCTTC.

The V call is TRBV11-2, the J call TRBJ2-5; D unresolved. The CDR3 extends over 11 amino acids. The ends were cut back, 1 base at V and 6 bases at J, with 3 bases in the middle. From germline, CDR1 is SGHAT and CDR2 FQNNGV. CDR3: CASSLGQTQYF. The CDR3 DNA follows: TGTGCCAGCAGCTTAGGGCAGACCCAGTACTTC. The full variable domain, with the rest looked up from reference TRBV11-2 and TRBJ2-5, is EAGVAQSPRYKIIEKRQSVAFWCNPISGHATLYWYQQILGQGPKLLIQFQNNGVVDDSQLPKDRFSAERLKGVDSTLKIQPAKLEDSAVYLCASSLGQTQYFGPGTRLLVL.

CDR3 region: CASSSTSGGAETQYF. CDR3 nucleotides: TGTGCCAGCAGCTCAACTAGCGGGGGGGCGGAGACCCAGTACTTC. The V call is TRBV11-2, the J call TRBJ2-5, with 13 bases identical to TRBD2. With 4 bases clipped from V and 5 bases from J, the junction kept 4 bases outside the gene matches. The CDR3 totals 15 residues. Germline CDR1 is SGHAT and CDR2 is FQNNGV.

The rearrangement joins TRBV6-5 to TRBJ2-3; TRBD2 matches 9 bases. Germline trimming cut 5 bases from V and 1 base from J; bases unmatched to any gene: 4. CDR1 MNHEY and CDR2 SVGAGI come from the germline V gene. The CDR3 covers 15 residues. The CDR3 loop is CASSRRTSGTDTQYF. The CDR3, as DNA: TGTGCCAGCAGTCGCCGGACTAGCGGCACAGATACGCAGTATTTT.

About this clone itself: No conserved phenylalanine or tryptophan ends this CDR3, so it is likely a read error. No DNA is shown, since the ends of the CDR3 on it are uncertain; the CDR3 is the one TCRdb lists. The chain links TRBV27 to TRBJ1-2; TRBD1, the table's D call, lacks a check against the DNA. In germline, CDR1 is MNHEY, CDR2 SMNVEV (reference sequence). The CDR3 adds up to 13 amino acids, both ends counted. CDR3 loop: CASSLTGRGPIRL.

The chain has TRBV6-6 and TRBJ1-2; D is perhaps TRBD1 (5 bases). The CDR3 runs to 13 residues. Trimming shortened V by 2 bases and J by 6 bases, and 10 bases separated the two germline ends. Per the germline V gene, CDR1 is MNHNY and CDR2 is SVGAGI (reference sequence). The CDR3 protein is CASSYEGDHGYTF. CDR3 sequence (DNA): TGTGCCAGCAGTTACGAAGGGGACCATGGCTACACCTTC.

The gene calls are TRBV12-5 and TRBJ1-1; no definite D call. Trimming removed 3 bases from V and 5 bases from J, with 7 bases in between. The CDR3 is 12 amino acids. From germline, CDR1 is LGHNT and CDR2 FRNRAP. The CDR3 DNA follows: TGTGCTAGTGGTTTTGAGGAGACTGAAGCTTTCTTT. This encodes CASGFEETEAFF.

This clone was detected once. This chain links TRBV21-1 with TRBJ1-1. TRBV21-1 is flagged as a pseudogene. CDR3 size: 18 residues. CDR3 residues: CASSKETPGIQGGTEAFF. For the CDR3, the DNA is TGTGCCAGCAGCAAAGAGACCCCAGGTATCCAGGGGGGGACTGAAGCTTTCTTT.

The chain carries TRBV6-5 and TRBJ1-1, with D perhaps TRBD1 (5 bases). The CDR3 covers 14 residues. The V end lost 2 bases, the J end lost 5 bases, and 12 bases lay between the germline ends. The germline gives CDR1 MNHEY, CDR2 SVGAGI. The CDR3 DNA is TGTGCCAGCAGTTACAACCAGGGAGTGACTGAAGCTTTCTTT. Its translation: CASSYNQGVTEAFF.

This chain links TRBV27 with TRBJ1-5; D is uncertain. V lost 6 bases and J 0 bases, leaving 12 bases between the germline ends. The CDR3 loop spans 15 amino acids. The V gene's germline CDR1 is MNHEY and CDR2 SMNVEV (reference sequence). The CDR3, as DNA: TGTGCCAGCAGCAGAGTCGCCTATAGCAATCAGCCCCAGCATTTT. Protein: CASSRVAYSNQPQHF.

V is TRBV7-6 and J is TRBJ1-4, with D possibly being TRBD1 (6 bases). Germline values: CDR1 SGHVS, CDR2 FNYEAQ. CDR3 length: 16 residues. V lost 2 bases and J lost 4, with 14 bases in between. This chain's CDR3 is CASSLRSRGFNEKLFF. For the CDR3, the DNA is TGTGCCAGCAGCTTAAGGAGCAGGGGATTTAATGAAAAACTGTTTTTT.

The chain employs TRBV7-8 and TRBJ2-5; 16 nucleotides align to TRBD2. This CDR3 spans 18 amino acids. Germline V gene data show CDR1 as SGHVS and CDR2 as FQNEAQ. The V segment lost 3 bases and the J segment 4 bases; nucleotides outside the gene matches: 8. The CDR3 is CASSLGTSGGAVRETQYF. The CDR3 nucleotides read TGTGCCAGCAGCTTGGGGACTAGCGGGGGGGCCGTAAGAGAGACCCAGTACTTC.

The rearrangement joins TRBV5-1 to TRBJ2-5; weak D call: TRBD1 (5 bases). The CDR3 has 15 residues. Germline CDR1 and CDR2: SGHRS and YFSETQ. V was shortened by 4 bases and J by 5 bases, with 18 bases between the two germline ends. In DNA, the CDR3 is TGCGCCAGCAGCGACAGACAGCCTGGTAGGGAGACCCAGTACTTC. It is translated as CASSDRQPGRETQYF.

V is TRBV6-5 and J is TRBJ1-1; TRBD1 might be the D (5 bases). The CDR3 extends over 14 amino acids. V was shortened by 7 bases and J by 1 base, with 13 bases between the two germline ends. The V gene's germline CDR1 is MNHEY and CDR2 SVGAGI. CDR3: CASKLRETNTEAFF. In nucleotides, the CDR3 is TGTGCCAGCAAGCTCAGGGAAACGAACACTGAAGCTTTCTTT.

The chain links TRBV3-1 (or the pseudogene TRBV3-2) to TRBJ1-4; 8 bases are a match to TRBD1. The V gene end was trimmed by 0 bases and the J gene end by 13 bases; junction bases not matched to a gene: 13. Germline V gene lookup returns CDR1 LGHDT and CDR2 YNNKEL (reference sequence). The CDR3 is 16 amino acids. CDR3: CASSQDSRTGRGGLFF. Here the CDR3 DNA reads TGTGCCAGCAGCCAAGATAGTAGGACAGGGAGGGGAGGACTGTTTTTT.

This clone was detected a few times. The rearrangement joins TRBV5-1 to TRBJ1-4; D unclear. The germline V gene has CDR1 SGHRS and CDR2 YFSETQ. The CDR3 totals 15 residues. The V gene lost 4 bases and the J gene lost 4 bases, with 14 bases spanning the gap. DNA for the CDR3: TGCGCCAGCAGCCTCGGCGGTCGGAATAATGAAAAACTGTTTTTT. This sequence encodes CASSLGGRNNEKLFF.

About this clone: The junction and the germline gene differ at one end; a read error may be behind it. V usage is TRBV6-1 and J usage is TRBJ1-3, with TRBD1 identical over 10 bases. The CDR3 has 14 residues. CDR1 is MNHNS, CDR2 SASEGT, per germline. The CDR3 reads CASSERDRGTTIYF. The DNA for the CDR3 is TGTGCCAGCAGTGAAAGGGACAGGGGAACCACCATATATTTT.

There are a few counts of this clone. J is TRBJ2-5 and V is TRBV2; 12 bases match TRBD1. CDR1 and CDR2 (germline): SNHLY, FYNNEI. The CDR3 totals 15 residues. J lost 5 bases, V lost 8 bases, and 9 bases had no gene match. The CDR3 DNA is TGTGCCAGCTTCCGGGACAGGGGGCTCGGGGAGACCCAGTACTTC. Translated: CASFRDRGLGETQYF. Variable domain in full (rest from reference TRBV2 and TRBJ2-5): EPEVTQTPSHQVTQMGQEVILRCVPISNHLYFYWYRQILGQKVEFLVSFYNNEISEKSEIFDDQFSVERPDGSNFTLKIRSTKLEDSAMYFCASFRDRGLGETQYFGPGTRLLVL.